These 21 T cell receptor beta chains were all obtained from the same sample, sequenced in a study of cytomegalovirus exposure and HLA in healthy donors. The protocol was immunoSEQ multiplex PCR, while the TCRdb copy is restricted to in-frame clones and leaves out a portion. The sample has about 150,000 clones; about 86% are singletons. Sequences were obtained from PBMCs. The receptors stem from a man aged 18 to 29 in good health and CMV-seropositive.

The chain combines TRBV7-2 with TRBJ1-2; 8 nucleotides match TRBD1. This CDR3 comprises 15 residues. Unmatched junction bases numbered 13, after V lost 5 bases and J lost 8 bases. Per the germline V gene, CDR1 is SGHTA and CDR2 is FQGNSA. The CDR3 DNA is TGTGCCAGCAGCCGAGCAGGGGGCCCCACTAGCGGCTACACCTTC. The encoded protein is CASSRAGGPTSGYTF.

The rearrangement uses TRBV6-6 and TRBJ2-7; 8 bases agree with TRBD1. V was pared by 4 bases and J by 5 bases, with 10 bases of the junction left unmatched. From germline, CDR1 is MNHNY and CDR2 SVGAGI (reference sequence). The CDR3 sequence is 15 residues long. CDR3 sequence reads: CASSSRGQGADEQYF. The CDR3 nucleotides read TGTGCCAGCAGTTCGCGGGGTCAGGGGGCGGACGAGCAGTACTTC.

This clone appeared a single time. The rearrangement uses TRBV7-9 and TRBJ2-7; 9 bases align to TRBD1. V dropped 5 bases and J dropped 4; count of bases not matched to a gene: 6. The CDR3 covers 14 residues. Germline CDR1 is SEHNR and CDR2 is FQNEAQ (reference sequence). The CDR3 sequence: CASSPDRGAYEQYF. CDR3 nucleotides: TGTGCCAGCAGCCCGGACAGGGGAGCGTACGAGCAGTACTTC.

This chain connects TRBV7-3 to TRBJ2-7; 7 nucleotides line up with TRBD2. Per germline, CDR1 SGHTA and CDR2 FQGTGA. CDR3 size: 15 residues. V shed 1 base and J 0 bases; nucleotides not matched to a gene: 3. The CDR3 here is CASSLKGGSSYEQYF. The DNA of the CDR3 is TGTGCCAGCAGCTTAAAAGGCGGGAGCTCCTACGAGCAGTACTTC.

CDR3 nucleotides: TGTGCCAGCAGTCCAAGACTAGCGGGAGACCACAATGAGCAGTTCTTC. This codes for CASSPRLAGDHNEQFF. The chain combines TRBV7-2 with TRBJ2-1; 12 bases map to TRBD2. The CDR3 runs 16 residues. V lost 6 bases, J lost 5 bases, and 8 bases stayed unmatched. Germline V lookup: CDR1 SGHTA, CDR2 FQGNSA.

This clone was found a few times. This sequence joins TRBV10-1 and TRBJ1-2; perhaps TRBD1 as D (5 bases). Trimming removed 8 bases from V and 4 bases from J, with 5 bases in between. The CDR3 has 10 residues. Germline values: CDR1 WNHNN, CDR2 SYGVQD (reference sequence). The CDR3 nucleotides are TGCGCCAGCGGGGCCTATGGCTACACCTTC. Translated, it gives CASGAYGYTF.

The rearrangement links TRBV29-1 to TRBJ1-1; D gene ambiguous. The V end was cut by 4 bases, the J end by 5 bases, with 8 bases between. The CDR3 sequence is 11 residues long. The germline gives CDR1 SQVTM, CDR2 ANQGSEA. CDR3 nucleotide sequence: TGCAGCGTTGCTACGCTGACTGAAGCTTTCTTT. Encoded protein: CSVATLTEAFF.

The V call is TRBV18, the J call TRBJ1-2; tentative D call: TRBD1 (5 bases). V was cut by 1 base and J by 4 bases, with 13 bases left in between. This CDR3 spans 15 amino acids. Germline CDR1 and CDR2: KGHSH and LQKENI. CDR3 sequence reads: CASSPQPGWLYGYTF. The DNA for the CDR3 is TGTGCCAGCTCACCACAACCAGGGTGGCTCTATGGCTACACCTTC.

The rearrangement joins TRBV27 to TRBJ1-1; D possibly corresponds to TRBD1 (6 bases). Germline assignment: CDR1 MNHEY and CDR2 SMNVEV (reference sequence). V was shortened by 10 bases and J by 1 base, with 16 bases between the two germline ends. The CDR3 runs 14 residues. CDR3 coding DNA: TGTGCCACCACTCGGGGGGCAAGGAACACTGAAGCTTTCTTT. Translation: CATTRGARNTEAFF.

The chain combines TRBV9 with TRBJ2-1, with D possibly TRBD2 on 6 matching bases. Germline CDR1 and CDR2: SGDLS and YYNGEE. Trimming removed 4 bases from V and 10 bases from J, with 18 bases in between. The CDR3 is 14 amino acids. CDR3 in DNA: TGTGCCAGCAGCCCCCGTCGGGGCGGGGCCGAGCAGTTCTTC. Protein sequence: CASSPRRGGAEQFF. Full variable domain (rest looked up from reference TRBV9 and TRBJ2-1): DSGVTQTPKHLITATGQRVTLRCSPRSGDLSVYWYQQSLDQGLQFLIQYYNGEERAKGNILERFSAQQFPDLHSELNLSSLELGDSALYFCASSPRRGGAEQFFGPGTRLTVL.

This clone was picked up one time. The gene calls are TRBV29-1 and TRBJ2-2; D might be TRBD1 (6 bases). Germline CDR1 is SQVTM and CDR2 is ANQGSEA. Trimming cost V 4 bases and J 5 bases, with 11 bases left between them. This CDR3 comprises 13 residues. The CDR3 DNA is TGCAGCGTTGGGTCCCAGGGGACCGGGGAGCTGTTTTTT. Translation gives CSVGSQGTGELFF.

The chain employs TRBV7-9 and TRBJ2-3; D gene unclear. The CDR3 extends over 14 amino acids. Trimming removed 5 bases from V and 0 bases from J, with 9 bases in between. Germline CDR1 is SEHNR and CDR2 is FQNEAQ (reference sequence). CDR3 nucleotide sequence: TGTGCCAGCAGCCCTTCCCCGAGCACAGATACGCAGTATTTT. Translated, it gives CASSPSPSTDTQYF.

This clone was seen only once. This chain links TRBV27 with TRBJ1-1; TRBD1 aligns across 7 bases. From germline, CDR1 is MNHEY and CDR2 SMNVEV (reference sequence). The CDR3 loop spans 13 amino acids. The ends lost 3 bases at V and 6 bases at J; junction bases unmatched: 4. The CDR3 loop is CASSFRQGAEAFF. In DNA form, the CDR3 reads TGTGCCAGCAGTTTCCGGCAGGGGGCTGAAGCTTTCTTT.

The V call is TRBV4-3, the J call TRBJ2-3; maybe TRBD2 (5 bases). The germline V gene has CDR1 LGHNA and CDR2 YSLEER. The V end lost 4 bases, the J end lost 5 bases, and 10 bases lay between the germline ends. This CDR3 has 13 amino acids. The CDR3 bases are TGCGCCAGCAGCCCCCGAGGGTTAGATACGCAGTATTTT. Amino acid sequence: CASSPRGLDTQYF.

This clone was detected only once. The genes are TRBV9 and TRBJ1-4, with TRBD1 identical over 8 bases. This CDR3 region has 14 residues. The V gene end was trimmed by 4 bases and the J gene end by 5 bases; junction bases not matched to a gene: 4. Per germline, CDR1 SGDLS and CDR2 YYNGEE. The CDR3 spells CASSPTGVNEKLFF. The CDR3 coding sequence is TGTGCCAGCAGCCCGACAGGGGTGAATGAAAAACTGTTTTTT.

This clone was found once. The rearrangement uses TRBV27 and TRBJ2-7, with TRBD2 matching 12 bases. With V trimmed by 7 bases and J by 4 bases, 17 bases remained unmatched. Per the germline V gene, CDR1 is MNHEY and CDR2 is SMNVEV (reference sequence). CDR3 length equals 18 residues. This CDR3 reads CASTAVPPLAGGQYEQYF. The CDR3 DNA reads as TGTGCCAGCACCGCCGTACCCCCACTAGCGGGGGGCCAGTACGAGCAGTACTTC.

V gene TRBV7-9 combines with J gene TRBJ2-7, with a weak D call TRBD1 (5 bases). V was shortened by 0 bases and J by 5 bases, with 14 bases between the two germline ends. The CDR3 loop spans 15 amino acids. The germline gives CDR1 SEHNR, CDR2 FQNEAQ (reference sequence). The CDR3 sequence is CASSLASIGANEQYF. The CDR3 DNA reads TGTGCCAGCAGCTTAGCGTCGATAGGGGCAAACGAGCAGTACTTC. Full variable domain (remainder filled in from reference TRBV7-9 and TRBJ2-7): DTGVSQNPRHKITKRGQNVTFRCDPISEHNRLYWYRQTLGQGPEFLTYFQNEAQLEKSRLLSDRFSAERPKGSFSTLEIQRTEQGDSAMYLCASSLASIGANEQYFGPGTRLTVT.

This chain uses TRBV10-3 with TRBJ2-7; 9 bases line up with TRBD2. Germline lookup yields CDR1 ENHRY and CDR2 SYGVKD. The J segment lost 5 bases and the V segment lost 4 bases, leaving 12 bases of the junction unmatched. The CDR3 is 16 residues long. The CDR3 DNA follows: TGTGCCATCAGTGCGGGGGGAGCGGGAGGTAGCAACGAGCAGTACTTC. It specifies CAISAGGAGGSNEQYF.

The chain employs TRBV6-5 and TRBJ2-3; the match to TRBD2 covers 9 bases. The CDR3 extends over 15 amino acids. The ends lost 4 bases at V and 6 bases at J; junction bases unmatched: 8. Germline CDR1 reads MNHEY; CDR2 reads SVGAGI. The CDR3: CASSFLSGSGDTQYF. The CDR3 DNA reads TGTGCCAGCAGTTTCCTTAGCGGGAGCGGGGATACGCAGTATTTT.

This sequence joins TRBV7-6 and TRBJ2-5, with 7 positions matching TRBD2. V lost 4 bases to trimming and J lost 2 bases; unmatched junction nucleotides: 13. CDR3 length equals 17 residues. In germline, CDR1 is SGHVS, CDR2 FNYEAQ. The CDR3, as DNA: TGTGCCAGCAGCTCCCCGTCGGGAGGCAGGGAGCAAGAGACCCAGTACTTC. Its protein is CASSSPSGGREQETQYF.

The chain uses TRBV7-2 and TRBJ1-3; D is unresolved. The CDR3 covers 15 residues. CDR1 and CDR2 (germline): SGHTA, FQGNSA. V lost 4 bases and J lost 8, with 18 bases in between. CDR3 protein: CASSSSPFRADTIYF. For the CDR3, the DNA is TGTGCCAGCAGCTCCTCCCCTTTTCGAGCGGACACCATATATTTT.